Below are 32 T cell receptor beta chains sequenced from a single sample in a study of T-cell reconstitution after alpha-beta-depleted transplantation in children. The authors prepared the TCRbeta library with unique molecular identifiers. TCRdb re-derived calls from the PCR reads in MiXCR, one entry per CDR3 protein. The data contain about 100,000 distinct CDR3 sequences, around 5.9% of them singletons. The sample here was PBMCs, mostly from graft donor cells, taken 60 days after TCRalphabeta/CD19-depleted stem cell transplant. The receptor set was obtained from a female patient aged 2-9 years who had a stem cell transplant for Fanconi anemia, so the T cells may come from the graft donor.

This clonotype was counted a few times. V usage is TRBV5-1 and J usage is TRBJ2-6; no definite D call. Trimming left V 2 bases short and J 4 bases short, with 19 bases between. Germline CDR1 is SGHRS and CDR2 is YFSETQ. The CDR3 runs 18 residues. The CDR3 DNA reads TGCGCCAGCAGCTTTCGACAAATTGGTGGGCCGGGGGCCAACGTCCTGACTTTC. Protein sequence: CASSFRQIGGPGANVLTF.

V gene TRBV7-3 combines with J gene TRBJ2-3; 13 bases agree with TRBD2. CDR3 length: 17 amino acids. CDR1 and CDR2 from the germline V gene are SGHTA and FQGTGA. The J segment lost 2 bases and the V segment lost 5 bases, leaving 7 bases of the junction unmatched. The CDR3 DNA reads TGTGCCAGCAGCGTCGCGGGACTAGCGGGGTCCACAGATACGCAGTATTTT. Translating gives CASSVAGLAGSTDTQYF.

This clonotype was recorded many times. The chain joins TRBV20-1 to TRBJ2-1; 12 bases map to TRBD2. The CDR3 runs 16 residues. V lost 6 bases, J lost 0 bases, and 6 bases stayed unmatched. Germline V gene data show CDR1 as DFQATT and CDR2 as SNEGSKA (reference sequence). CDR3 loop: CSATSSGGDSYNEQFF. For the CDR3, the DNA is TGCAGTGCAACATCTAGCGGGGGGGACTCCTACAATGAGCAGTTCTTC.

This clonotype was found many times. CDR3 region: CASSVTSLAKNIQYF. As DNA, the CDR3 is TGTGCCAGCAGTGTGACTTCCCTAGCCAAAAACATTCAGTACTTC. The V and J genes are TRBV12-3 or TRBV12-4 and TRBJ2-4; D gene unclear. This CDR3 region has 15 residues. The ends were cut back, 5 bases at V and 0 bases at J, with 11 bases in the middle.

This clonotype has at least ten counts. The chain couples TRBV15 to TRBJ2-1; D not certain. The CDR3 has 14 residues. Trimming stripped 2 bases from V and 2 bases from J, with 7 bases between. CDR1 and CDR2 from the germline V gene are LNHNV and YYDKDF (reference sequence). The CDR3 DNA follows: TGTGCCACCAGCAGAACACCGGCCTACAATGAGCAGTTCTTC. Protein product: CATSRTPAYNEQFF.

There are many counts of this clonotype. The V and J genes are TRBV29-1 and TRBJ1-5; D is unclear. Trimming removed 4 bases at V and 4 bases at J, with 8 bases between. This CDR3 is built from 12 residues. Per the germline V gene, CDR1 is SQVTM and CDR2 is ANQGSEA. The CDR3 region has the DNA TGCAGCGTTGGAGACTGGAATCAGCCCCAGCATTTT. It encodes CSVGDWNQPQHF.

This clonotype occurred many times. The chain joins TRBV28 to TRBJ2-6; no firm D call. The V and J ends lost 3 bases and 0 bases respectively, with 12 bases between them. The CDR3 runs 17 residues. The germline gives CDR1 MDHEN, CDR2 SYDVKM. The CDR3 DNA reads TGTGCCAGCAGTTTCTTCCGGGCTACCTCTGGGGCCAACGTCCTGACTTTC. Residues: CASSFFRATSGANVLTF.

This clonotype came up many times. This chain links TRBV27 with TRBJ2-2, with 7 bases identical to TRBD1. J gave up 2 bases and V 4 bases, and 7 bases lay outside the gene matches. Germline CDR1 and CDR2: MNHEY and SMNVEV (reference sequence). The CDR3 totals 16 residues. This CDR3 reads CASSSPTGFNTGELFF. The CDR3 DNA follows: TGTGCCAGCAGTTCCCCGACAGGGTTTAACACCGGGGAGCTGTTTTTT.

This clonotype came up many times. The chain couples TRBV18 to TRBJ2-1; D is undetermined. The CDR3 spans 16 residues. Germline V gene lookup returns CDR1 KGHSH and CDR2 LQKENI. V was trimmed by 3 bases and J by 3 bases, leaving 15 bases between them. The CDR3 bases are TGTGCCAGCTCACCCGACATCCTAAGAGGCTACAATGAGCAGTTCTTC. This encodes CASSPDILRGYNEQFF.

The CDR3 spells CASSLEVSKNIQYF. CDR3 nucleotides: TGTGCCAGCAGCTTAGAGGTCAGCAAAAACATTCAGTACTTC. This chain links TRBV7-2 with TRBJ2-4, with D unresolved. This CDR3 spans 14 amino acids. CDR1 SGHTA and CDR2 FQGNSA come from the germline V gene. Trimming took 1 base from V and 3 from J, leaving 7 bases between them.

The table lists this clonotype with many counts. The V gene is TRBV3-1, the J gene TRBJ2-5, with 10 bases that match TRBD2. The CDR3 is 17 amino acids. After removal of 2 bases from V and 3 bases from J, the junction contained 9 bases not matched to a gene. Germline V CDR1 and CDR2: LGHDT, YNNKEL (reference sequence). CDR3 DNA sequence: TGTGCCAGCAGCCAAAGGTCGATGGGGACTAGCGAAGAGACCCAGTACTTC. Encoded protein: CASSQRSMGTSEETQYF.

The rearrangement links TRBV2 to TRBJ2-3; D gene ambiguous. The V gene's germline CDR1 is SNHLY and CDR2 FYNNEI. The CDR3 runs to 15 residues. Deletions cut 4 bases from V and 2 bases from J, with 13 bases between. The CDR3 DNA reads TGTGCCAGCAGTGTAAGGCCGACTGCCACAGATACGCAGTATTTT. It codes for CASSVRPTATDTQYF.

This clonotype has ten or more counts. The rearrangement joins TRBV28 to TRBJ2-1; 12 bases align to TRBD2. The CDR3 has 13 amino acids. J gave up 8 bases and V 8 bases, and 4 bases lay outside the gene matches. Per germline, CDR1 MDHEN and CDR2 SYDVKM. The CDR3 loop is CASRLAGVDEQFF. Written as DNA, the CDR3 is TGTGCCAGCCGACTAGCGGGAGTTGATGAGCAGTTCTTC.

This clonotype was observed many times. The chain employs TRBV5-1 and TRBJ1-2; a possible D gene is TRBD1 (6 bases). The CDR3 loop spans 17 amino acids. Germline V gene sequence: CDR1 SGHRS, CDR2 YFSETQ. Trimming took 5 bases from V and 3 from J, leaving 23 bases between them. The DNA for the CDR3 is TGCGCCAGCAGTTTGTGGATTAATTCCGACAGGCACTATGGCTACACCTTC. Residues: CASSLWINSDRHYGYTF.

This clonotype was seen many times. The rearrangement uses TRBV5-1 and TRBJ2-2, with 8 bases identical to TRBD1. V dropped 0 bases and J dropped 3; count of bases not matched to a gene: 7. This CDR3 is 17 amino acids long. The V gene's germline CDR1 is SGHRS and CDR2 YFSETQ. CDR3 sequence: CASSLGETGAYTGELFF. The CDR3 DNA is TGCGCCAGCAGCTTGGGGGAGACAGGGGCGTACACCGGGGAGCTGTTTTTT.

This clonotype was detected a few times. This chain uses TRBV20-1 with TRBJ2-3; D not certain. CDR3 length: 13 residues. In germline, CDR1 is DFQATT, CDR2 SNEGSKA (reference sequence). The V end was cut by 3 bases, the J end by 2 bases, with 9 bases between. The CDR3 sequence: CSASETLTDTQYF. The CDR3 nucleotides are TGCAGTGCTAGCGAGACGCTCACAGATACGCAGTATTTT.

The chain employs TRBV19 and TRBJ2-1; TRBD1 matches at 11 bases. Germline CDR1 LNHDA, CDR2 SQIVND (reference sequence). V was pared by 4 bases and J by 3 bases, with 8 bases of the junction left unmatched. The CDR3 spans 17 residues. The CDR3 spells CASSTGTGGPYYNEQFF. In DNA form, the CDR3 reads TGTGCCAGTAGTACCGGGACAGGGGGTCCCTACTACAATGAGCAGTTCTTC.

This clonotype was counted many times. The chain joins TRBV12-3 or TRBV12-4 to TRBJ2-5; the D is unclear. Trimming shortened V by 2 bases and J by 7 bases, and 17 bases separated the two germline ends. This CDR3 comprises 15 residues. CDR3 sequence reads: CASSLSPGAKGTQYF. CDR3 sequence (DNA): TGTGCCAGCAGTTTATCCCCTGGAGCGAAGGGGACCCAGTACTTC.

This clonotype showed up many times. The gene calls are TRBV4-1 and TRBJ2-7; TRBD2 matches 11 bases. The CDR3 is made up of 16 amino acids. Losses at the gene ends were 0 bases for V and 5 bases for J; bases not matched to a gene: 6. CDR1 and CDR2 (germline): MGHRA, YSYEKL. The CDR3 reads CASSQDPLAGADEQYF. As DNA, the CDR3 is TGCGCCAGCAGCCAAGATCCACTAGCGGGAGCCGACGAGCAGTACTTC.

This clonotype was counted ten times or more. The gene calls are TRBV12-3 or TRBV12-4 and TRBJ2-7; 10 bases are a match to TRBD2. The V gene end was trimmed by 2 bases and the J gene end by 3 bases; junction bases not matched to a gene: 4. The CDR3 sequence is 15 residues long. The CDR3 reads CASSLLLAGDYEQYF. CDR3 DNA: TGTGCCAGCAGTTTATTGCTAGCGGGGGACTACGAGCAGTACTTC.

This clonotype was counted many times. This sequence joins TRBV20-1 and TRBJ1-6; D is undetermined. CDR1 is DFQATT and CDR2 is SNEGSKA in the germline V gene (reference sequence). There are 13 residues in the CDR3. The germline V and J ends were trimmed by 8 bases and 8 bases, with 16 bases remaining between them. The CDR3 loop reads CSPLGQRDSPLHF. In nucleotides, the CDR3 is TGCAGTCCCCTCGGCCAGCGCGATTCACCCCTCCACTTT.

The chain recombines TRBV10-3 with TRBJ1-1, with 7 bases identical to TRBD1. V was clipped by 4 bases and J by 2 bases; unmatched bases: 7. In germline, CDR1 is ENHRY, CDR2 SYGVKD. The CDR3 contains 15 residues. The CDR3 spells CAISVDRAPNTEAFF. The CDR3 bases are TGTGCCATCAGTGTAGACAGGGCCCCTAACACTGAAGCTTTCTTT.

This clonotype was seen many times. CDR3 in DNA: TGCGCCAGCAGCCAACATAGTCCCGGGCTAGCGGGAGATCGAAATGAGCAGTTCTTC. Translating gives CASSQHSPGLAGDRNEQFF. The V gene is TRBV4-1, the J gene TRBJ2-1; 10 bases are a match to TRBD2. Germline CDR1 and CDR2: MGHRA and YSYEKL. The V segment lost 2 bases and the J segment 7 bases; nucleotides outside the gene matches: 17. CDR3 length: 19 residues.

This clonotype appeared a few times. The J gene is TRBJ2-1, the V gene TRBV5-1; possibly TRBD2 for D (5 bases). Germline CDR1 and CDR2: SGHRS and YFSETQ. The CDR3 is made up of 16 amino acids. V lost 3 bases and J lost 0, with 13 bases in between. The CDR3 reads CASSWSGTSSYNEQFF. The CDR3 coding sequence is TGCGCCAGCAGCTGGAGCGGCACGAGCTCCTACAATGAGCAGTTCTTC.

This clonotype was detected many times. The chain is built from TRBV15 and TRBJ2-3; 9 bases line up with TRBD2. Trimming removed 5 bases from V and 5 bases from J; junction bases left unmatched: 8. Germline CDR1 and CDR2: LNHNV and YYDKDF (reference sequence). The CDR3 totals 15 residues. CDR3 sequence: CATSGDSGRGDTQYF. CDR3 bases: TGTGCCACCAGCGGGGATAGCGGGAGAGGAGATACGCAGTATTTT.

The rearrangement links TRBV14 to TRBJ2-1; 7 positions agree with TRBD2. CDR1 and CDR2 from the germline V gene are SGHDN and FVKESK. Trimming removed 0 bases from V and 13 bases from J; junction bases left unmatched: 9. The CDR3 is 14 residues long. The CDR3 sequence: CASSQDVGGGSQFF. In DNA form, the CDR3 reads TGTGCCAGCAGCCAAGATGTCGGCGGGGGAAGCCAGTTCTTC.

The chain is built from TRBV5-1 and TRBJ2-5; tentatively, D is TRBD2 (6 bases). Between the trimmed V and J ends, which lost 4 bases and 7 bases, there was a span of 20 bases. The length of the CDR3 is 15 residues. Germline CDR1 is SGHRS and CDR2 is YFSETQ. CDR3 amino acids: CASSAGSKASGTQYF. The CDR3 DNA sequence: TGCGCCAGCAGCGCGGGGTCTAAGGCGTCGGGGACCCAGTACTTC.

This clonotype came up many times. The chain is built from TRBV5-1 and TRBJ2-7; the D gene could be TRBD1 or TRBD2 (5 bases each). V was clipped by 0 bases and J by 2 bases, with 12 bases between them. The CDR3 runs to 15 residues. Germline CDR1 SGHRS, CDR2 YFSETQ. The CDR3 nucleotides read TGCGCCAGCAGCTTGGTAGCTAGAGGGGCCTACGAGCAGTACTTC. This gives the protein CASSLVARGAYEQYF.

The genes are TRBV20-1 and TRBJ2-3; D remains unclear. The germline V gene encodes CDR1 DFQATT and CDR2 SNEGSKA (reference sequence). The CDR3 is 12 residues long. The V end was cut by 3 bases, the J end by 0 bases, with 4 bases between. CDR3 in amino acids: CSASSSTDTQYF. In DNA form, the CDR3 reads TGCAGTGCTAGTTCGAGCACAGATACGCAGTATTTT.

Many counts were recorded for this clonotype. V usage is TRBV6-2 or TRBV6-3 and J usage is TRBJ2-1; a possible D gene is TRBD2 (6 bases). Trimming shortened V by 6 bases and J by 1 base, and 10 bases separated the two germline ends. Germline V gene sequence: CDR1 MNHEY, CDR2 SVGEGT. The CDR3 spans 14 residues. The CDR3 reads CASRRSGSYNEQFF. The CDR3 DNA reads TGTGCCAGCAGACGTAGCGGTTCCTACAATGAGCAGTTCTTC.

This clonotype was recorded at least ten times. The chain links TRBV12-3 or TRBV12-4 to TRBJ1-1; maybe TRBD1 (6 bases). Trimming removed 6 bases from V and 4 bases from J, with 12 bases in between. This CDR3 is built from 13 residues. The DNA for the CDR3 is TGTGCCAGCAGACAGGGATGGGTCACTGAAGCTTTCTTT. Its protein is CASRQGWVTEAFF.

This clonotype was detected a few times. This chain uses TRBV19 with TRBJ1-3; D uncertain. V was trimmed by 1 base and J by 0 bases, leaving 10 bases between them. The V gene's germline CDR1 is LNHDA and CDR2 SQIVND (reference sequence). This CDR3 is built from 16 residues. CDR3 nucleotide sequence: TGTGCCAGTAGTATAGGAACGACGGTCTCTGGAAACACCATATATTTT. Encoded protein: CASSIGTTVSGNTIYF. Full variable domain (rest looked up from reference TRBV19 and TRBJ1-3): DGGITQSPKYLFRKEGQNVTLSCEQNLNHDAMYWYRQDPGQGLRLIYYSQIVNDFQKGDIAEGYSVSREKKESFPLTVTSAQKNPTAFYLCASSIGTTVSGNTIYFGEGSWLTVV.